A selection of T cell receptor beta chains follows, all from one sample in a study of cytomegalovirus exposure and HLA in healthy donors. Method: immunoSEQ multiplex PCR; TCRdb's copy keeps in-frame clones and lacks some. There are roughly 160,000 clones in the sample; 80% to 90% occur only once, and 7% lies in the top ten. The sequenced sample was PBMCs. The source is a woman in her 30s in good health and CMV-seropositive. Both conserved end residues are part of each CDR3. The D gene is left open where the match is weak. Size values are once, few and many counts, or a class for expanded clones, and some rows have none.

TRBV13	16	TRBJ2-3	few	TRBD2	TGTGCCAGCAGCTTGCGACTAGCGGGGGCCACAGATACGCAGTATTTT	CASSLRLAGATDTQYF
TRBV2	19	TRBJ1-5	once	.	TGTGCCAGCAGTGTTTTTGGACAGCTTACCGGAGGCAGCAATCAGCCCCAGCATTTT	CASSVFGQLTGGSNQPQHF
TRBV5-4	14	TRBJ1-1	.	TRBD1	TGTGCCAGCAGCTTGGACAGGGGGCTTTATGAAGCTTTCTTT	CASSLDRGLYEAFF
TRBV7-7	14	TRBJ2-5	.	.	TGTGCCAGCAGCCTGTCTGATTCACTTGGGACCCAGTACTTC	CASSLSDSLGTQYF
TRBV5-1	17	TRBJ2-7	.	TRBD2	TGCGCCAGCAGCACCGGGCTAGCGGGGGGCTTCTCCTACGAGCAGTACTTC	CASSTGLAGGFSYEQYF
TRBV19	13	TRBJ2-1	medium-sized	TRBD1	TGTGCCAGTAGAGGACAGGGGCGGGGTGAGCAGTTCTTC	CASRGQGRGEQFF
TRBV11-2	15	TRBJ2-3	.	.	TGTGCCAGCAGCTTAGATCCTACTAGCACAGATACGCAGTATTTT	CASSLDPTSTDTQYF
TRBV7-9	18	TRBJ2-2	.	.	TGTTCCAGCAGCATGATTGGCGGGACAGTTAAGTCCACCGGGGAGCTGTTTTTT	CSSSMIGGTVKSTGELFF
TRBV4-2	15	TRBJ1-6	.	TRBD1	TGTGCCAGCAGCCCTTCGGGACAGTATAATTCACCCCTCCACTTT	CASSPSGQYNSPLHF
TRBV5-4	12	TRBJ1-2	.	.	TGTGCCAGCAGCTTGCAATCCCATGGCTACACCTTC	CASSLQSHGYTF
TRBV4-1	17	TRBJ1-4	.	.	TGCGCCAGCAGCCAAGCGTCCACACAGATAACGAATGAAAAACTGTTTTTT	CASSQASTQITNEKLFF
TRBV5-6	16	TRBJ1-1	.	TRBD1	TGTGCCAGCAGCTTGGGGCAGGGGGCTTTGAACACTGAAGCTTTCTTT	CASSLGQGALNTEAFF
TRBV5-1	12	TRBJ2-1	once	.	TGCGCCAGCAGCCCCAGGGGGGATGAGCAGTTCTTC	CASSPRGDEQFF
TRBV7-8	15	TRBJ2-2	.	.	TGTGCCAGCAGCGTATACGGGGTAAACACCGGGGAGCTGTTTTTT	CASSVYGVNTGELFF